The clone carrying this T cell receptor (beta chain) was seen ten or more times. Its antigen is still unknown. This sample was taken from a study of Graves' ophthalmopathy and Graves' hyperthyroidism. RNA transcripts served as template for amplifying TCR beta CDR3 sequences. Following a first-round RT-PCR that used HTBI primers, a second-round multiplex PCR was carried out. TCRdb recomputed calls from the multiplex PCR reads with MiXCR, one row per CDR3 protein. The data show 650,000 to 900,000 distinct CDR3 sequences, about 44% seen once. This CDR3 is 14 amino acids long. Germline CDR1 SGHTA, CDR2 FQGTGA. The V segment lost 2 bases and the J segment 4 bases; nucleotides outside the gene matches: 4. Regarding the study as a whole: Blood also harbored most expanded thyroid clonotypes above 0.001 frequency.

The chain uses TRBV7-3 and TRBJ1-1, with TRBD1 matching over 7 bases. The clonotype comes from an adult man with Graves' ophthalmopathy. The specimen sequenced was peripheral blood. CDR3 loop: CASSLGGGSTEAFF. DNA for the CDR3: TGTGCCAGCAGCTTAGGAGGGGGCAGCACTGAAGCTTTCTTT.